The rows below give T cell receptor beta chains drawn from one sample of a study of T-cell reconstitution after alpha-beta-depleted transplantation in children. One entry per CDR3 protein results from TCRdb running MiXCR on the PCR reads. The profile shows about 370,000 distinct CDR3 sequences, roughly 21% of them singletons. The specimen comprised PBMCs from the stem cell graft donor, sampled from the stem cell graft. The receptors originated from a human donor who donated a stem cell graft to a child with acute myeloid leukemia. Both conserved end residues are part of each CDR3. D genes are given only for firm matches. The size entry is marked missing in some rows and otherwise reads once, few, many or a size class.

clone size | D gene | J gene | V gene | CDR3 DNA | CDR3 protein
few | TRBD1 | TRBJ2-7 | TRBV9 | TGTGCCAGCAGCCCCCGCTCGACAGGGGACTACGAGCAGTACTTC | CASSPRSTGDYEQYF
few | TRBD2 | TRBJ2-2 | TRBV6-1 | TGTGCCAGCCTGGGCGGGACTAGTTCGGTGCCCGGGGAGCTGTTTTTT | CASLGGTSSVPGELFF
. | . | TRBJ2-2 | TRBV28 | TGTGCCAGCAGTCCCATATCCCCCGACTTGACCGGGGAGCTGTTTTTT | CASSPISPDLTGELFF
many | TRBD2 | TRBJ2-7 | TRBV20-1 | TGCAGTGCTCTAAATCTAGCGGGAGGTTACGAGCAGTACTTC | CSALNLAGGYEQYF
. | . | TRBJ2-1 | TRBV15 | TGTGCCACCAGCAGAGATCAGTTGGCGAGCTCCTACAATGAGCAGTTCTTC | CATSRDQLASSYNEQFF
. | TRBD1 | TRBJ2-7 | TRBV6-1 | TGTGCCAGCAGTGAAGTTTTAGGACAGGGTTCGCACTTC | CASSEVLGQGSHF
. | TRBD2 | TRBJ2-7 | TRBV4-1 | TGCGCCAGCAGCCAAGGGGGACTATCTGAATTCGAGCAGTACTTC | CASSQGGLSEFEQYF
few | . | TRBJ1-5 | TRBV6-5 | TGTGCCAGCAAAAAGGGAGGGCAGCCCCAGCATTTT | CASKKGGQPQHF
many | . | TRBJ2-1 | TRBV10-3 | TGTGCCATCAGCCTAGGCACCGGTGAGCAGTTCTTC | CAISLGTGEQFF
. | . | TRBJ1-2 | TRBV6-1 | TGTGCCAGCACGGCTCAGGGAACCTATGGCTACACCTTC | CASTAQGTYGYTF
many | . | TRBJ2-5 | TRBV12-3/TRBV12-4 | TGTGCCAGCAGTTTAGCCCCTAAAGAGACCCAGTACTTC | CASSLAPKETQYF
many | . | TRBJ1-1 | TRBV5-1 | TGCGCCAGCAGGGAGGGGGTGGGACGGACTGAAGCTTTCTTT | CASREGVGRTEAFF
. | . | TRBJ2-7 | TRBV23-1 | TGCGCCAGCAGTCAATCCGGGTTCGAGGGAGTGTCCTACGAGCAGTACTTC | CASSQSGFEGVSYEQYF
many | TRBD2 | TRBJ2-3 | TRBV12-3/TRBV12-4 | TGTGCCAGCAGTGTCCTAGCGGGAGGTGGTGATACGCAGTATTTT | CASSVLAGGGDTQYF
few | . | TRBJ1-2 | TRBV12-3/TRBV12-4 | TGTGCCAGCAGCCGCGACATATTTGGCTACACCTTC | CASSRDIFGYTF
many | TRBD2 | TRBJ2-1 | TRBV5-1 | TGCGCCAGCAGCTTCACAGCGGGGAACAATGAGCAGTTCTTC | CASSFTAGNNEQFF
many | . | TRBJ2-1 | TRBV5-6 | TGTGCCAGCACCAAGGGAGTGTTTTACAATGAGCAGTTCTTC | CASTKGVFYNEQFF
. | . | TRBJ2-3 | TRBV5-1 | TGCGCCAGCAGCTTGGAGGCCCCAGATACGCAGTATTTT | CASSLEAPDTQYF
. | . | TRBJ1-1 | TRBV4-1 | TGCGCCAGCAGCCAGGGAGCCTACAGGGAGGGCACTGAAGCTTTCTTT | CASSQGAYREGTEAFF
. | TRBD1 | TRBJ2-5 | TRBV28 | TGTGCCAGCAGTTTATGGTCCGCGACAGGGGGCATGGGGCGGGAGACCCAGTACTTC | CASSLWSATGGMGRETQYF
many | TRBD1 | TRBJ2-4 | TRBV20-1 | TGCAGTGCTAGACCTTCCCGGGACAGGGCCCTAGCCAAAAACATTCAGTACTTC | CSARPSRDRALAKNIQYF
. | . | TRBJ2-7 | TRBV24-1 | TGTGCCACCAGTGATTCCGGGGGCTACGAGCAGTACTTC | CATSDSGGYEQYF
. | TRBD2 | TRBJ2-1 | TRBV5-1 | TGCGCCAGCAGCTTGATAGTAGCGGGAGTCCATGAGCAGTTCTTC | CASSLIVAGVHEQFF
. | . | TRBJ2-1 | TRBV29-1 | TGCAGCGTTGAAGATCTTGGGGGTGAGCAGTTCTTC | CSVEDLGGEQFF
few | . | TRBJ2-3 | TRBV20-1 | TGCAGTGCTGCCCCGGCGGAGGGGGGCACAGATACGCAGTATTTT | CSAAPAEGGTDTQYF
. | . | TRBJ1-1 | TRBV28 | TGTGCCAGCAGTACACACAGGGTGCCGGCTTTCTTT | CASSTHRVPAFF
. | TRBD1 | TRBJ2-3 | TRBV20-1 | TGCAGTGCCCGAGGACAGGGACGTAGCACAGATACGCAGTATTTT | CSARGQGRSTDTQYF
few | . | TRBJ2-1 | TRBV4-1 | TGCGCCAGCAGCCAAATGGGGGAGCAACACAATGAGCAGTTCTTC | CASSQMGEQHNEQFF
few | . | TRBJ1-1 | TRBV3-1 | TGTGCCAGCAGCCCCCGGAGAACCACTGAAGCTTTCTTT | CASSPRRTTEAFF
. | . | TRBJ2-1 | TRBV11-2 | TGTGCCAGCAGCCAAGACCAGCGTCCTTCCTACAATGAGCAGTTCTTC | CASSQDQRPSYNEQFF
few | . | TRBJ2-1 | TRBV11-2 | TGTGCCAGCAGCTTAGTCGGAGGGCCGGGAAGCTCCTACAATGAGCAGTTCTTC | CASSLVGGPGSSYNEQFF
few | . | TRBJ1-3 | TRBV5-8 | TGTGCCAGCAGCTTGGGACTTACCCCACGCGGAAACACCATATATTTT | CASSLGLTPRGNTIYF
few | TRBD2 | TRBJ2-1 | TRBV20-1 | TGCAGTGCCAGACATGGACAGCACCTAGCGGGAGGGCCGAATGAGCAGTTCTTC | CSARHGQHLAGGPNEQFF
. | . | TRBJ2-2 | TRBV11-2 | TGTGCCAGCAGCTTAGATCGCCGGACTACCGTCACCGGGGAGCTGTTTTTT | CASSLDRRTTVTGELFF
many | TRBD1 | TRBJ2-7 | TRBV12-3/TRBV12-4 | TGTGCCAGCAGTGAACAGGGGACATCCTACGAGCAGTACTTC | CASSEQGTSYEQYF